One and the same sample provided the 19 T cell receptor beta chains below, sequenced in a study of cytomegalovirus exposure and HLA in healthy donors. With 60 Vbeta and 13 Jbeta primers, the PCR was carried out. Assay used: immunoSEQ multiplex PCR; TCRdb lists only in-frame clones, some missing. This table has 100,000 to 150,000 clones, approximately 78% appearing once. The specimen sequenced was PBMCs. Receptors were obtained from a human donor in good health.

CDR3 sequence (DNA): TGTGCCACCAGCAGGGTTGGGACAGCCAATAACTATGGCTACACCTTC. This encodes CATSRVGTANNYGYTF. The chain links TRBV15 to TRBJ1-2; 7 nucleotides align to TRBD1. Per germline, CDR1 LNHNV and CDR2 YYDKDF (reference sequence). V was clipped by 3 bases and J by 1 base; unmatched bases: 8. The CDR3 consists of 16 residues.

CDR3 sequence (DNA): TGTGCCAGCAGGAAGGACAGTTACGAGCAGTACTTC. This codes for CASRKDSYEQYF. The chain is built from TRBV6-5 and TRBJ2-7, with a tentative D call TRBD1 (6 bases). Germline CDR1 MNHEY, CDR2 SVGAGI. There are 12 residues in the CDR3. Trimming stripped 6 bases from V and 4 bases from J, with 10 bases between.

This chain joins TRBV4-3 and TRBJ2-4; 8 bases agree with TRBD2. Germline CDR1 and CDR2: LGHNA and YSLEER. V gave up 1 base and J gave up 5 bases; unmatched junction bases: 13. The CDR3 runs to 18 residues. CDR3 nucleotides: TGCGCCAGCAGCCAAGTGGCGGGAGCGGGAGTTAGACAAAACATTCAGTACTTC. Protein sequence: CASSQVAGAGVRQNIQYF.

The chain uses TRBV27 and TRBJ2-5, with TRBD1 matching over 7 bases. Germline assignment: CDR1 MNHEY and CDR2 SMNVEV (reference sequence). Trimming took 6 bases from V and 4 from J; bases not matched to a gene: 11. CDR3 length: 15 residues. CDR3 loop: CASREGTDPRETQYF. The CDR3 nucleotides are TGTGCCAGCAGAGAAGGGACAGACCCACGAGAGACCCAGTACTTC.

As DNA, the CDR3 is TGCGCCAGCAGCCAAGATGGCCCGGGGGGGGGAGAAAAACTGTTTTTT. Translated, it gives CASSQDGPGGGEKLFF. V usage is TRBV4-3 and J usage is TRBJ1-4; perhaps TRBD1 as D (5 bases). This CDR3 spans 16 amino acids. The germline V gene has CDR1 LGHNA and CDR2 YSLEER. Trimming stripped 0 bases from V and 8 bases from J, with 16 bases between.

The sample holds a few counts of this clone. This chain uses TRBV4-3 with TRBJ1-2, with D possibly matching TRBD1 (5 bases). This CDR3 region has 14 residues. The V gene's germline CDR1 is LGHNA and CDR2 YSLEER. V lost 1 base to trimming and J lost 0 bases, with 6 bases between them. The CDR3 sequence is CASSQGGPNYGYTF. The CDR3 DNA sequence: TGCGCCAGCAGCCAAGGGGGCCCTAACTATGGCTACACCTTC.

As to this clone: It is unclear where the CDR3 begins or ends on the DNA, so no DNA is shown, and the CDR3 is as TCRdb lists it. CDR3 loop: CASSTSDSQETQYF. The rearrangement uses TRBV27 and TRBJ2-5; the table's D call TRBD2 went unverified against the DNA. The CDR3 contains 14 residues when both ends are counted. Per the germline V gene, CDR1 is MNHEY and CDR2 is SMNVEV (reference sequence).

The chain recombines TRBV5-1 with TRBJ1-1, with D perhaps matching TRBD1 (5 bases). The CDR3 is made up of 13 amino acids. Germline loops: CDR1 SGHRS, CDR2 YFSETQ. V lost 4 bases, J lost 4 bases, and 11 bases lay in between. The CDR3 sequence: CASSPPGGTEAFF. The CDR3 coding sequence is TGCGCCAGCAGCCCCCCCGGGGGCACTGAAGCTTTCTTT.

The rearrangement uses TRBV7-2 and TRBJ2-1; D is possibly TRBD2 (5 bases). Germline lookup yields CDR1 SGHTA and CDR2 FQGNSA. V was trimmed by 10 bases and J by 6 bases, leaving 16 bases between them. The CDR3 covers 13 residues. The chain's CDR3 is CAKRTGLGNEQFF. The CDR3 bases are TGTGCCAAACGAACGGGATTGGGCAATGAGCAGTTCTTC.

The J gene is TRBJ1-1, the V gene TRBV5-6, with TRBD1 matching over 10 bases. V lost 8 bases, J lost 4 bases, and 8 bases stayed unmatched. CDR1 is SGHDT and CDR2 is YYEEEE in the germline V gene. CDR3 size: 14 residues. CDR3 nucleotide sequence: TGTGCCAGTGACAGGGGGCTTCTCTTCACTGAAGCTTTCTTT. Translated: CASDRGLLFTEAFF.

The V call is TRBV6-1, the J call TRBJ2-2; a possible D gene is TRBD2 (5 bases). The ends were cut back, 4 bases at V and 7 bases at J, with 25 bases in the middle. Germline V gene sequence: CDR1 MNHNS, CDR2 SASEGT. CDR3 length equals 18 residues. CDR3 region: CASSGTSGGQRIYGELFF. DNA for the CDR3: TGTGCCAGCAGTGGGACCTCTGGAGGCCAGCGGATATACGGGGAGCTGTTTTTT.

The chain couples TRBV7-2 to TRBJ2-3; D is undetermined. The CDR3 covers 14 residues. V was clipped by 1 base and J by 3 bases, with 8 bases between them. Germline V gene lookup returns CDR1 SGHTA and CDR2 FQGNSA. The CDR3 region has the DNA TGTGCCAGCAGCTTAGACGCGTGGACAGATACGCAGTATTTT. It yields the protein CASSLDAWTDTQYF.

The chain is built from TRBV7-8 and TRBJ2-1, with D maybe TRBD2 (6 bases). This CDR3 spans 15 amino acids. CDR1 is SGHVS, CDR2 FQNEAQ, per germline. Trimming stripped 4 bases from V and 6 bases from J, with 16 bases between. CDR3 nucleotides: TGTGCCAGCAGCTCGAACGGGGGAGTCCGCAATGAGCAGTTCTTC. Its translation: CASSSNGGVRNEQFF.

J is TRBJ2-1 and V is TRBV11-3; 10 bases map to TRBD1. The CDR3 is 15 amino acids. V lost 3 bases, J lost 9 bases, and 8 bases stayed unmatched. Germline CDR1 reads SGHNT; CDR2 reads YENEEA. As DNA, the CDR3 is TGTGCCAGCAGCTTTGGGACAGGGGCAGCTGGTGAGCAGTTCTTC. Translating it yields CASSFGTGAAGEQFF.

This clone has only a few counts. V gene TRBV6-5 combines with J gene TRBJ1-1, with D possibly matching TRBD1 (5 bases). Germline CDR1 MNHEY, CDR2 SVGAGI. V was cut by 5 bases and J by 2 bases, with 15 bases left in between. The length of the CDR3 is 15 residues. CDR3 region: CASSVSGIVNTEAFF. The CDR3 nucleotides are TGTGCCAGCAGTGTATCAGGGATTGTCAACACTGAAGCTTTCTTT.

DNA for the CDR3: TGTGCCACCATAAGTTCTACAGGGGCCTACGAGCAGTACTTC. It encodes CATISSTGAYEQYF. The chain couples TRBV10-3 to TRBJ2-7; 7 bases line up with TRBD1. Trimming cost V 10 bases and J 2 bases; bases outside gene matches: 11. CDR1 ENHRY and CDR2 SYGVKD come from the germline V gene. The CDR3 covers 14 residues.

The chain carries TRBV5-4 and TRBJ2-3; 9 nucleotides line up with TRBD1. V trimming: 0 bases; J trimming: 0 bases; junction bases outside the gene matches: 5. Germline V gene lookup returns CDR1 SGHNT and CDR2 YYREEE (reference sequence). This CDR3 contains 17 residues. Here the CDR3 reads CASSLGGGQGSTDTQYF. For the CDR3, the DNA is TGTGCCAGCAGCTTGGGAGGGGGACAGGGTAGCACAGATACGCAGTATTTT. Based on the CDR3 plus reference TRBV5-4 and TRBJ2-3, the full variable domain is ETGVTQSPTHLIKTRGQQVTLRCSSQSGHNTVSWYQQALGQGPQFIFQYYREEENGRGNFPPRFSGLQFPNYSSELNVNALELDDSALYLCASSLGGGQGSTDTQYFGPGTRLTVL.

In this sample, this clone turned up a few times. The J gene is TRBJ1-6, the V gene TRBV2, with D perhaps TRBD1 (6 bases). Germline CDR1 and CDR2: SNHLY and FYNNEI. CDR3 length: 17 residues. V gave up 3 bases and J gave up 0 bases, with 12 bases separating them. The CDR3 here is CASSEDRGYSYNSPLHF. Here the CDR3 DNA reads TGTGCCAGCAGTGAGGATAGGGGGTACTCCTATAATTCACCCCTCCACTTT.

This clone was recorded a few times. The rearrangement links TRBV7-8 to TRBJ2-5; 10 positions agree with TRBD2. The CDR3 spans 16 residues. Germline V gene data show CDR1 as SGHVS and CDR2 as FQNEAQ. After removal of 1 base from V and 4 bases from J, the junction contained 6 bases not matched to a gene. This CDR3 reads CASSLGGLAGVETQYF. Written as DNA, the CDR3 is TGTGCCAGCAGCTTAGGAGGGCTAGCGGGAGTAGAGACCCAGTACTTC.